Below, 16 T cell receptor beta chains from the same sample are listed, as sequenced in a study of Graves' ophthalmopathy and Graves' hyperthyroidism. CDR3 regions of TCR beta were amplified from RNA transcripts. An initial RT-PCR round employing HTBI primers preceded a second-round multiplex PCR. TCRdb recomputed calls from the multiplex PCR reads with MiXCR, one row per CDR3 protein. The sample has about 620,000 distinct CDR3 sequences, 22% seen once; the top ten hold 7.1%. Input material: peripheral blood. These TCRs come from a young woman with stable Graves' hyperthyroidism. Some clones in this sample may be carry-over from other donors' samples.

This clonotype was counted many times. The V call is TRBV15, the J call TRBJ1-5; 7 nucleotides line up with TRBD1. The CDR3 totals 16 residues. Germline V gene lookup returns CDR1 LNHNV and CDR2 YYDKDF (reference sequence). The V gene end was trimmed by 0 bases and the J gene end by 5 bases; junction bases not matched to a gene: 7. The DNA for the CDR3 is TGTGCCACCAGCAGAGATTACGCAGGGGGAGATCAGCCCCAGCATTTT. Encoded protein: CATSRDYAGGDQPQHF. The variable domain in full, completed from reference TRBV15 and TRBJ1-5, reads DAMVIQNPRYQVTQFGKPVTLSCSQTLNHNVMYWYQQKSSQAPKLLFHYYDKDFNNEADTPDNFQSRRPNTSFCFLDIRSPGLGDTAMYLCATSRDYAGGDQPQHFGDGTRLSIL.

This clonotype was picked up a small number of times. This rearrangement joins TRBV24-1 to TRBJ1-1; no definite D call. CDR1 and CDR2 from the germline V gene are KGHDR and SFDVKD. V shed 2 bases and J shed 11 bases, with 8 bases lying between them. This CDR3 spans 11 amino acids. CDR3 in DNA: TGTGCCACCAGTGATTCGGCTTCGGCTTTCTTT. Residues: CATSDSASAFF.

This chain uses TRBV5-8 with TRBJ1-6, with TRBD1 identical over 7 bases. V shed 2 bases, J shed 7 bases, and the junction held 9 bases outside the gene matches. The CDR3 spans 16 residues. Germline values: CDR1 SGHTS, CDR2 YDEGEE. The CDR3 DNA reads TGTGCCAGCAGCTTCTCCCTAGGGGGCACCAATTCACCCCTCCACTTT. Translation: CASSFSLGGTNSPLHF.

This clonotype was seen only a few times. The chain carries TRBV5-1 and TRBJ1-1; D gene uncertain. V was shortened by 5 bases and J by 5 bases, with 19 bases between the two germline ends. Germline CDR1 and CDR2: SGHRS and YFSETQ. CDR3 length equals 15 residues. The CDR3 loop is CASRSEVNSRTEAFF. The CDR3 DNA reads as TGCGCCAGCAGGTCTGAGGTCAATTCGCGGACTGAAGCTTTCTTT.

This clonotype was observed a handful of times. The V call is TRBV6-5, the J call TRBJ1-3; no definite D call. This CDR3 comprises 17 residues. Trimming removed 2 bases from V and 0 bases from J, with 14 bases in between. Germline V CDR1 and CDR2: MNHEY, SVGAGI. The CDR3: CASSYKPGFYSGNTIYF. DNA for the CDR3: TGTGCCAGCAGTTACAAACCGGGATTCTACTCTGGAAACACCATATATTTT.

Of note for this clonotype: Compared with germline, one end of the junction differs, possibly owing to a read error. The chain has TRBV28 and TRBJ2-7; D is unresolved. Germline CDR1 MDHEN, CDR2 SYDVKM. The CDR3 is 14 residues long. In DNA form, the CDR3 reads TGTGCCAGCAGCCCAGGTGGTAGCTCCTACGATCAGTACTTC. Translating it yields CASSPGGSSYDQYF.

The rearrangement uses TRBV5-1 and TRBJ2-2, with D possibly matching TRBD2 (6 bases). Trimming stripped 6 bases from V and 1 base from J, with 22 bases between. The CDR3 spans 18 residues. CDR1 is SGHRS, CDR2 YFSETQ, per germline. The chain's CDR3 is CASNFRSAFGGNTGELFF. In DNA, the CDR3 is TGCGCCAGCAACTTTCGGTCGGCGTTCGGGGGGAACACCGGGGAGCTGTTTTTT. The variable domain in full, with the rest retrieved from reference TRBV5-1 and TRBJ2-2, is KAGVTQTPRYLIKTRGQQVTLSCSPISGHRSVSWYQQTPGQGLQFLFEYFSETQRNKGNFPGRFSGRQFSNSRSEMNVSTLELGDSALYLCASNFRSAFGGNTGELFFGEGSRLTVL.

The J gene is TRBJ1-5, the V gene TRBV7-2, with a tentative D call TRBD1 (6 bases). Germline V CDR1 and CDR2: SGHTA, FQGNSA. This CDR3 is built from 15 residues. Deletions cut 8 bases from V and 1 base from J, with 15 bases between. The CDR3 nucleotides are TGTGCCAGCGCCCCGGGGGGCGCGAGCAATCAGCCCCAGCATTTT. It is translated as CASAPGGASNQPQHF. The entire variable domain, with the rest obtained from reference TRBV7-2 and TRBJ1-5, is as follows: GAGVSQSPSNKVTEKGKDVELRCDPISGHTALYWYRQSLGQGLEFLIYFQGNSAPDKSGLPSDRFSAERTGGSVSTLTIQRTQQEDSAVYLCASAPGGASNQPQHFGDGTRLSIL.

This clonotype has ten or more counts. The genes are TRBV3-1 and TRBJ2-7, with 8 bases identical to TRBD1. Unmatched junction bases numbered 5, after V lost 2 bases and J lost 5 bases. This CDR3 spans 14 amino acids. CDR1 is LGHDT and CDR2 is YNNKEL in the germline V gene (reference sequence). CDR3 amino acids: CASSQRGQGHEQYF. CDR3 DNA: TGTGCCAGCAGCCAACGTGGACAGGGACACGAGCAGTACTTC.

The chain couples TRBV3-1 to TRBJ2-7; TRBD1 agrees at 10 bases. The CDR3 sequence is 18 residues long. Germline trimming cut 4 bases from V and 1 base from J; bases unmatched to any gene: 13. The germline CDR1 and CDR2 sequences are LGHDT and YNNKEL (reference sequence). The DNA for the CDR3 is TGTGCCAGCAGCCCAAATCCGGGACAGGGGCCGCCTTCCTACGAGCAGTACTTC. Translating it yields CASSPNPGQGPPSYEQYF.

The V and J genes are TRBV6-1 and TRBJ1-6; 7 bases agree with TRBD1. Germline V gene sequence: CDR1 MNHNS, CDR2 SASEGT. The trim removed 6 bases at V and 6 bases at J, leaving 8 bases unmatched. The CDR3 sequence is 15 residues long. The CDR3 DNA follows: TGTGCCAGCAGAATCCAGGGACAGAGTAATTCACCCCTCCACTTT. It yields the protein CASRIQGQSNSPLHF.

This clonotype occurred a few times. V usage is TRBV6-1 and J usage is TRBJ2-2; D is undetermined. Germline loops: CDR1 MNHNS, CDR2 SASEGT. The CDR3 extends over 14 amino acids. Trimming took off 6 bases at V and 7 bases at J, with 15 bases between the two ends. The CDR3, as DNA: TGTGCCAGCAGCGTAATAAGGGTTAACGGGGAGCTGTTTTTT. Amino acids: CASSVIRVNGELFF.

This clonotype has a count of ten or more. The rearrangement uses TRBV7-9 and TRBJ1-1; D possibly corresponds to TRBD1 (6 bases). Between the trimmed V and J ends, which lost 5 bases and 1 base, there was a span of 14 bases. CDR1 and CDR2 (germline): SEHNR, FQNEAQ (reference sequence). The CDR3 has 15 amino acids. CDR3 region: CASSPPGQKNTEAFF. CDR3 sequence (DNA): TGTGCCAGCAGCCCACCGGGACAAAAGAACACTGAAGCTTTCTTT.

This clonotype was counted at least ten times. V is TRBV9 and J is TRBJ1-2, with D possibly being TRBD1 (5 bases). This CDR3 comprises 16 residues. The V gene's germline CDR1 is SGDLS and CDR2 YYNGEE. Trimming removed 4 bases from V and 0 bases from J, with 16 bases in between. CDR3 amino acids: CASSPKAQDPNYGYTF. The CDR3 DNA is TGTGCCAGCAGCCCTAAGGCACAGGACCCTAACTATGGCTACACCTTC.

This clonotype occurred many times. The rearrangement links TRBV6-1 to TRBJ1-1; D might be TRBD1 (5 bases). This CDR3 spans 14 amino acids. The V end was cut by 3 bases, the J end by 6 bases, with 14 bases between. Germline CDR1 MNHNS, CDR2 SASEGT. CDR3 bases: TGTGCCAGCAGTGACGTGGGGACGGCAGCTGAAGCTTTCTTT. Protein: CASSDVGTAAEAFF.

Many counts were recorded for this clonotype. This chain uses TRBV7-8 with TRBJ2-2, with 9 bases matching TRBD2. The germline CDR1 and CDR2 sequences are SGHVS and FQNEAQ. V shed 7 bases, J shed 1 base, and the junction held 4 bases outside the gene matches. The CDR3 sequence is 15 residues long. In DNA, the CDR3 is TGTGCCAGCATTCCTAGCGGGATGAACACCGGGGAGCTGTTTTTT. Translation gives CASIPSGMNTGELFF.